These T cell receptor beta chains were read from a single sample in a study of T-cell memory formation after mild COVID-19. TCRdb re-called the 5' RACE reads through MiXCR, storing one row per CDR3 protein. The data hold 550,000 to 650,000 distinct CDR3 sequences, with 17% observed a single time. The sequenced sample consisted of PBMCs or a T cell subset sorted from them (not recorded which). The receptor source for this set is an adult woman who had mild COVID-19 (a few samples of this study predate the infection). Cell type and time point are not known. Both conserved end residues are part of each CDR3. The order of the fields is clone size, D gene, V gene, J gene, CDR3 DNA, CDR3 protein. The D gene is left open where the match is weak. Clone sizes are given selectively: once, few, many, or a class where the clone is expanded.

few	-	TRBV7-3	TRBJ1-2	TGTGCCAGCAGCCCCACAGGGTACTCCGACTATGGCTACACCTTC	CASSPTGYSDYGYTF
few	-	TRBV20-1	TRBJ2-7	TGCAGTGCTCCGGACGGAACCTACGAGCAGTACTTC	CSAPDGTYEQYF
-	-	TRBV21-1	TRBJ2-1	TGTGCCCAGAGGGGTGAAGGCCTGTACAATGAGCAGTTCTTC	CAQRGEGLYNEQFF
many	-	TRBV2	TRBJ1-2	TGTGCCAGCAGGGCGAGAAGACAGAGGTCAAGCTATGGCTACACCTTC	CASRARRQRSSYGYTF
many	TRBD2	TRBV4-3	TRBJ2-3	TGCGCCAGCTCCGGACTAGCGGGAGCAGATACGCAGTATTTT	CASSGLAGADTQYF
few	-	TRBV15	TRBJ1-1	TGTGCCACCAGCAGAGATTCGCTATGGGGGACAGAAGCTTTCTTT	CATSRDSLWGTEAFF
-	-	TRBV7-2	TRBJ1-2	TGTGCCAGCAGCCTGGAGATGGGGTATGGCTACACCTTC	CASSLEMGYGYTF
-	TRBD1	TRBV27	TRBJ1-2	TGTGACAGCAGTCCACTGACAGGGATCCATGGCTACACCTTC	CDSSPLTGIHGYTF
-	TRBD2	TRBV19	TRBJ2-7	TGTGCCAGTACCCCGGCCTTGGGGACTAGCGGGAGGTACGAGCAGTACTTC	CASTPALGTSGRYEQYF
many	TRBD1	TRBV25-1	TRBJ2-7	TGTGCCAGCAGGGAAACAGGGGCCCACGAGCAGTACTTC	CASRETGAHEQYF
few	-	TRBV6-6	TRBJ2-5	TGTGCCAGCAGTTATCCCCAGGGCCAAGGGGAGACCCAGTACTTC	CASSYPQGQGETQYF
few	-	TRBV9	TRBJ1-6	TGTGCCAGCAGCGGGGGACGGCAGAATTCACCCCTCCACTTT	CASSGGRQNSPLHF
-	-	TRBV6-1	TRBJ1-5	TGTGCCAGCACCCTATGGGGGGAGCAGCCCCAGCATTTT	CASTLWGEQPQHF
-	-	TRBV7-9	TRBJ2-7	TGTGCCAGCAGCTTACCAGGGGTTGGCTCCTACGAGCAGTACTTC	CASSLPGVGSYEQYF
few	-	TRBV6-5	TRBJ1-2	TGTGCCAGCAGTCCGACAGTGGGACTCGGCTACACCTTC	CASSPTVGLGYTF
few	TRBD1	TRBV5-1	TRBJ1-1	TGCGCCAGCAGCACAGCTCCGGGACAGGTGCAAGCTTTCTTT	CASSTAPGQVQAFF
-	TRBD2	TRBV24-1	TRBJ2-3	TGTGCCACCAGTGATTCAGCTAGCGGGGGAGATACGCAGTATTTT	CATSDSASGGDTQYF
many	TRBD2	TRBV27	TRBJ2-5	TGTGCCAGCAGTTTCGGGAGGGACCAGACCCAGTACTTC	CASSFGRDQTQYF
few	TRBD2	TRBV12-3/TRBV12-4	TRBJ2-1	TGTGCCAGCAGCTGGACTAGCGGGCGCTACAATGAGCAGTTCTTC	CASSWTSGRYNEQFF
-	TRBD2	TRBV7-3	TRBJ2-1	TGTGCCAGCAGCCAAGGCGGGGGGAACTACAATGAGCAGTTCTTC	CASSQGGGNYNEQFF
-	TRBD1	TRBV20-1	TRBJ2-7	TGCAGTGCTAGAGACGGGACAGCCTACGAGCAGTACTTC	CSARDGTAYEQYF
-	-	TRBV6-5	TRBJ1-2	TGTGCCAGCAGTGTACGACAGGAGACCCTTGGCTACACCTTC	CASSVRQETLGYTF
few	TRBD1	TRBV7-8	TRBJ2-7	TGTGCCAGCAGAGGGACAGGGGGTCTCTCCTACGAGCAGTACTTC	CASRGTGGLSYEQYF
-	-	TRBV4-3	TRBJ1-4	TGCGCCAGCAGCCAAGATAGGGGGGGCTTTGAGGAAAAACTGTTTTTT	CASSQDRGGFEEKLFF
-	TRBD2	TRBV20-1	TRBJ2-5	TGCAGTGCTTCTAGCGGGGGGGCCTTTGAGACCCAGTACTTC	CSASSGGAFETQYF
-	-	TRBV5-4	TRBJ1-2	TGTGCCAGCAGCTCCCACGGGGTCTATGGCTACACCTTC	CASSSHGVYGYTF
few	-	TRBV19	TRBJ1-5	TGTGCCAGTAGTATAGTCACAGCAGGACGCAATCAGCCCCAGCATTTT	CASSIVTAGRNQPQHF